This T cell receptor beta chain was obtained from a study of T cell responses to AZD1222 COVID-19 vaccine. Study observations and caveats: Vaccine-related CD4 TCRs covered spike, predominating at 160-218 and 743-854.

This clone was counted a few times. Its target is unknown. The V gene lost 1 base and the J gene lost 4 bases, with 20 bases spanning the gap. The CDR3 sequence is 17 residues long. Looked up from germline, CDR1 is SGHDT and CDR2 is YYEEEE. Assay: immunoSEQ multiplex PCR; the TCRdb copy retains only in-frame clones and omits some. Among about 94,000 clones listed, around 85% were seen once. The source is an adult who received the AZD1222 COVID-19 vaccine. The chain carries TRBV5-6 and TRBJ1-2, with no clear D. This material consisted of peripheral blood, taken 28 days after the second AZD1222 dose. CDR3 loop: CASSLFGSTVRGYGYTF. The CDR3 nucleotides read TGTGCCAGCAGCTTGTTCGGGAGTACGGTTCGGGGCTATGGCTACACCTTC.